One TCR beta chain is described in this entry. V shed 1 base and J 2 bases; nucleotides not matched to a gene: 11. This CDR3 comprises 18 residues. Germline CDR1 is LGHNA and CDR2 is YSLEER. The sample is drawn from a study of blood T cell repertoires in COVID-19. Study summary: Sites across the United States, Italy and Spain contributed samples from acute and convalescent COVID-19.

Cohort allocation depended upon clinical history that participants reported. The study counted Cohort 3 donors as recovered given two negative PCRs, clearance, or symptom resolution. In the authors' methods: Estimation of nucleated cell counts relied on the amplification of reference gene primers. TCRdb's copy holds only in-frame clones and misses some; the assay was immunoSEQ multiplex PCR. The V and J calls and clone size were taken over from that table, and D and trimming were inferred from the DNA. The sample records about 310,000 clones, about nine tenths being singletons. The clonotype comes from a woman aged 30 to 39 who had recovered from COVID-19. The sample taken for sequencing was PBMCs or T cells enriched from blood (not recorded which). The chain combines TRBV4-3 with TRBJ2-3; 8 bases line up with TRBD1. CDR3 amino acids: CASSQAPGGELITDTQYF. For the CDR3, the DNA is TGCGCCAGCAGCCAAGCACCAGGGGGCGAGCTGATCACAGATACGCAGTATTTT.